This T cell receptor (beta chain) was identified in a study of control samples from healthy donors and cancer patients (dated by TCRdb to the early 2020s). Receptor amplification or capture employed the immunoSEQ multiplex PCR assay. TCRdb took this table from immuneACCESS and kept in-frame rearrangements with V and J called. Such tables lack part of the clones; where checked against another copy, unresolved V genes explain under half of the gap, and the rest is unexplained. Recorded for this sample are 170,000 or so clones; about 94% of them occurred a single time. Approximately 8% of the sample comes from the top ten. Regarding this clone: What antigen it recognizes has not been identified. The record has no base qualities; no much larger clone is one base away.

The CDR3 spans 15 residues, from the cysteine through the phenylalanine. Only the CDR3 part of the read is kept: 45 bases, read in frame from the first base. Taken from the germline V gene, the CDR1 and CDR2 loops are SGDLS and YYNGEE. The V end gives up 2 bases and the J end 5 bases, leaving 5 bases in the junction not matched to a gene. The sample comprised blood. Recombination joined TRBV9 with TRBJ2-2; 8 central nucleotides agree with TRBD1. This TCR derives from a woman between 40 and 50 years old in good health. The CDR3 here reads CASSVGDRLTGELFF. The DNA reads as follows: TGTGCCAGCAGCGTCGGGGACAGGCTTACCGGGGAGCTGTTTTTT.